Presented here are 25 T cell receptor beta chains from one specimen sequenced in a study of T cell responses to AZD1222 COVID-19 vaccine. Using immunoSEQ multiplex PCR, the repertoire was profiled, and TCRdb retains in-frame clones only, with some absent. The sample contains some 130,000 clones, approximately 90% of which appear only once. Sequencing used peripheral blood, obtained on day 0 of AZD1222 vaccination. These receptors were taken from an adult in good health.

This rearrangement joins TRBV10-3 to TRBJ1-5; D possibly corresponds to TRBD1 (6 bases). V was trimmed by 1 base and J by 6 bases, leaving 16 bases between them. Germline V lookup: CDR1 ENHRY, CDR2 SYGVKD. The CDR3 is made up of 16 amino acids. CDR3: CAISELGDIRGQPQHF. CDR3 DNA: TGTGCCATCAGTGAGTTAGGGGACATTCGGGGTCAGCCCCAGCATTTT.

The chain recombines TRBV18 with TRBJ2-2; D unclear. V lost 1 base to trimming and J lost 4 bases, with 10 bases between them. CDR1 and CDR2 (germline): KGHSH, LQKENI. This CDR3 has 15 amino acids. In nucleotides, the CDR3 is TGTGCCAGCTCACCACTAGACGGACCCACCGGGGAGCTGTTTTTT. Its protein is CASSPLDGPTGELFF.

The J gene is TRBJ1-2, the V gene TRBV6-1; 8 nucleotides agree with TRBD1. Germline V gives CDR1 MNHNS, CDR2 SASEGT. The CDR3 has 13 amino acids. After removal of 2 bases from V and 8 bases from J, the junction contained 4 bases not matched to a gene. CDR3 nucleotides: TGTGCCAGCAGTGAACAGGGGGCGGGAGGCTACACCTTC. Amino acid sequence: CASSEQGAGGYTF.

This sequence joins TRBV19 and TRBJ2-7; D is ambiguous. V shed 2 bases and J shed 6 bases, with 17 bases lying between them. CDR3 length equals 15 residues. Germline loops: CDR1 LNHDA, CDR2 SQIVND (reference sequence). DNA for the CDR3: TGTGCCAGTAGTATACTGGGCACTGGTCGTGGCGAGCAGTACTTC. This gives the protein CASSILGTGRGEQYF.

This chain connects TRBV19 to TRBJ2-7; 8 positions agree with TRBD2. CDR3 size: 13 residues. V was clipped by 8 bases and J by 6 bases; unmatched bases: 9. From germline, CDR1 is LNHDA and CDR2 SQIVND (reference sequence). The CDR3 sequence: CASVAGGTTEQYF. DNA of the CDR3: TGTGCCAGTGTGGCGGGGGGAACCACCGAGCAGTACTTC.

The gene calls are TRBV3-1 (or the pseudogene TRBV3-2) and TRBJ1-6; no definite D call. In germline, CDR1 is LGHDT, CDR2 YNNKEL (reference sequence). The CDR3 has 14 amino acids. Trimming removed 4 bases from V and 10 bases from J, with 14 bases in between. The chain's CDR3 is CASSPPGTLSPLHF. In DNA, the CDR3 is TGTGCCAGCAGCCCCCCCGGCACCCTCTCACCCCTCCACTTT.

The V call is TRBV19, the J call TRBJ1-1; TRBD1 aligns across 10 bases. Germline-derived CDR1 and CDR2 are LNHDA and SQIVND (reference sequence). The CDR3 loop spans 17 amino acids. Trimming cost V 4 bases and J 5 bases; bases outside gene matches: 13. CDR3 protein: CASSKGDRGLHGTEAFF. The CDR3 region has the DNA TGTGCCAGTAGTAAGGGTGACAGGGGGCTTCATGGGACTGAAGCTTTCTTT.

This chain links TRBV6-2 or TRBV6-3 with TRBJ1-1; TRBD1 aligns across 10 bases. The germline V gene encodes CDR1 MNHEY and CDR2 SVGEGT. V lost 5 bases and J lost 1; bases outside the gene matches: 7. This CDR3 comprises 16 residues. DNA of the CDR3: TGTGCCAGCAGTCCGGGACAGGGGCGAGGGAACACTGAAGCTTTCTTT. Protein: CASSPGQGRGNTEAFF.

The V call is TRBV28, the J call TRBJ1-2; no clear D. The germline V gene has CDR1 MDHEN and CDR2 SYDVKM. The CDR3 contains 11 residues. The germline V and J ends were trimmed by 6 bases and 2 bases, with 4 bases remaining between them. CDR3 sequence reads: CASRLNYGYTF. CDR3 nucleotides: TGTGCCAGCAGACTCAACTATGGCTACACCTTC.

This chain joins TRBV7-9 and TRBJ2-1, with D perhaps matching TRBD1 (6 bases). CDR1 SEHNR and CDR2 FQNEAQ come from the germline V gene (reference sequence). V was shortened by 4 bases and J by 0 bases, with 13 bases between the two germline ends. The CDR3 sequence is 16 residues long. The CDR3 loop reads CASSSQGGVSYNEQFF. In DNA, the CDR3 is TGTGCCAGCAGCTCACAGGGTGGGGTCTCCTACAATGAGCAGTTCTTC.

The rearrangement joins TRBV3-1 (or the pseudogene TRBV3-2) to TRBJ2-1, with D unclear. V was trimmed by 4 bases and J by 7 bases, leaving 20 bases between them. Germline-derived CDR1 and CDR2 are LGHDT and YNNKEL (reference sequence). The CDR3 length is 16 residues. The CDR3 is CASSPRRQPAENEQFF. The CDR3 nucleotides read TGTGCCAGCAGCCCCCGGCGGCAACCGGCCGAAAATGAGCAGTTCTTC.

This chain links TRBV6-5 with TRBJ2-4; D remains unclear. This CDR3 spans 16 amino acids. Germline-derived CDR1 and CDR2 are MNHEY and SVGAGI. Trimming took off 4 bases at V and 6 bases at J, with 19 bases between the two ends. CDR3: CASSSPFAGGGNIQYF. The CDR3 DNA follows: TGTGCCAGCAGTTCCCCCTTCGCCGGCGGCGGAAACATTCAGTACTTC.

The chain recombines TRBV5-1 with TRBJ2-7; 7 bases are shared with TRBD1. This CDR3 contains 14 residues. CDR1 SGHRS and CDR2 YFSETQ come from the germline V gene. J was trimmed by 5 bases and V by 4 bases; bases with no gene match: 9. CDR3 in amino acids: CASSVEYRGDEQYF. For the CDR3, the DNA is TGCGCCAGCAGCGTAGAATACAGGGGAGACGAGCAGTACTTC.

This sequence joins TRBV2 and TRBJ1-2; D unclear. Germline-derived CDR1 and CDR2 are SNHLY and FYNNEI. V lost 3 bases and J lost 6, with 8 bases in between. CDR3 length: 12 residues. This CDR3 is CASSDPPNGYTF. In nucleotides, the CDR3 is TGTGCCAGCAGTGACCCCCCCAATGGCTACACCTTC.

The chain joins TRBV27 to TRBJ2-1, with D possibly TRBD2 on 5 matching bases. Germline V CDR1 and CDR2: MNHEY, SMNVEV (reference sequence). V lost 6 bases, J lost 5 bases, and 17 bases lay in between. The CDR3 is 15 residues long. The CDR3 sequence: CASRAGLPGNNEQFF. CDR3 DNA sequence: TGTGCCAGCAGAGCTGGACTGCCGGGAAACAATGAGCAGTTCTTC.

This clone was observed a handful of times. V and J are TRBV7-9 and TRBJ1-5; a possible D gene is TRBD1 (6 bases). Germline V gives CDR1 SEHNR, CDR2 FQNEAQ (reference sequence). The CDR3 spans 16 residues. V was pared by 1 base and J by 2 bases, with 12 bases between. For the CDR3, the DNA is TGTGCCAGCAGCTTAGGATCGGACAGAGGCAATCAGCCCCAGCATTTT. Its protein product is CASSLGSDRGNQPQHF.

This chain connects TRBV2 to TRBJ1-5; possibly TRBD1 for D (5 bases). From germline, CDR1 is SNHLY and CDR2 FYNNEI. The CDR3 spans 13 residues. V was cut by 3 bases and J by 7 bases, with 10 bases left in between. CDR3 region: CASSDTGGQPQHF. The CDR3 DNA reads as TGTGCCAGCAGTGATACAGGAGGGCAGCCCCAGCATTTT.

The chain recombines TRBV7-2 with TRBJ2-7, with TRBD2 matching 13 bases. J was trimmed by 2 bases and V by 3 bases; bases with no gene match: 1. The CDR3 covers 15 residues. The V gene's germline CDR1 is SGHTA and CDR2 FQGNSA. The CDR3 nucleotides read TGTGCCAGCAGCTTGGGACTAGCGGGGACCTACGAGCAGTACTTC. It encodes CASSLGLAGTYEQYF.

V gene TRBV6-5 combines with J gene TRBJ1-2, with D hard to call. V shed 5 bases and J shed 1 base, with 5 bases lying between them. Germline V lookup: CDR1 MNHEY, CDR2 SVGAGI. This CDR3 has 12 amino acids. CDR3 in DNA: TGTGCCAGCAGTCCGGATAACTATGGCTACACCTTC. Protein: CASSPDNYGYTF.

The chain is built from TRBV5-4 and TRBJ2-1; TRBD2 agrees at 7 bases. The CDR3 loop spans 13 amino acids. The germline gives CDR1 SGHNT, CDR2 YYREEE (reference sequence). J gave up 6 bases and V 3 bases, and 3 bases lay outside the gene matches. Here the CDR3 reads CASSSGGTNEQFF. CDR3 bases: TGTGCCAGCAGCTCCGGGGGGACCAATGAGCAGTTCTTC.

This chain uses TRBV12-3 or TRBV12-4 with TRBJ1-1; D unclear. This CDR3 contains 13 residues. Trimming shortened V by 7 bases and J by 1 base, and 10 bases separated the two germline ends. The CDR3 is CASIPWRNTEAFF. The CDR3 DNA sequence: TGTGCCAGCATCCCCTGGCGGAACACTGAAGCTTTCTTT.

The CDR3 region has the DNA TGTGCCAGCGGTGGGGAGGTCCAAGAGACCCAGTACTTC. Amino acid sequence: CASGGEVQETQYF. The genes are TRBV12-3 or TRBV12-4 and TRBJ2-5, with D possibly matching TRBD2 (6 bases). Trimming took 8 bases from V and 1 from J, leaving 11 bases between them. The CDR3 spans 13 residues.

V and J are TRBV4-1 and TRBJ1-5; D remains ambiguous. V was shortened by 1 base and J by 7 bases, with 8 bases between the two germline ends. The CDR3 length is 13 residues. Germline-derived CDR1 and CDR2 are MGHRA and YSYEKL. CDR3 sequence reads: CASSQAARQPQHF. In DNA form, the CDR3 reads TGCGCCAGCAGCCAAGCGGCCCGCCAGCCCCAGCATTTT.

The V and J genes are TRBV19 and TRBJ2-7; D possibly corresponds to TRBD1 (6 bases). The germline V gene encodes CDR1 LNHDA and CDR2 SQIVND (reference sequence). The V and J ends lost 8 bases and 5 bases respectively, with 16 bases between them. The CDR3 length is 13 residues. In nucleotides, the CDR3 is TGTGCCAGTCAGGAACAGGGTGGTCACGAGCAGTACTTC. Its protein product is CASQEQGGHEQYF. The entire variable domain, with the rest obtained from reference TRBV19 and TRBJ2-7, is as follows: DGGITQSPKYLFRKEGQNVTLSCEQNLNHDAMYWYRQDPGQGLRLIYYSQIVNDFQKGDIAEGYSVSREKKESFPLTVTSAQKNPTAFYLCASQEQGGHEQYFGPGTRLTVT.

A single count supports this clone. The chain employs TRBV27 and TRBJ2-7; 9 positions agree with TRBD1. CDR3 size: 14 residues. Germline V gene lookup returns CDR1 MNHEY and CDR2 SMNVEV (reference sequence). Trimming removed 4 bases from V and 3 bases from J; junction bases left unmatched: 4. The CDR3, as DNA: TGTGCCAGCAGTTCCGGACAGGGGCTCTACGAGCAGTACTTC. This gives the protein CASSSGQGLYEQYF.